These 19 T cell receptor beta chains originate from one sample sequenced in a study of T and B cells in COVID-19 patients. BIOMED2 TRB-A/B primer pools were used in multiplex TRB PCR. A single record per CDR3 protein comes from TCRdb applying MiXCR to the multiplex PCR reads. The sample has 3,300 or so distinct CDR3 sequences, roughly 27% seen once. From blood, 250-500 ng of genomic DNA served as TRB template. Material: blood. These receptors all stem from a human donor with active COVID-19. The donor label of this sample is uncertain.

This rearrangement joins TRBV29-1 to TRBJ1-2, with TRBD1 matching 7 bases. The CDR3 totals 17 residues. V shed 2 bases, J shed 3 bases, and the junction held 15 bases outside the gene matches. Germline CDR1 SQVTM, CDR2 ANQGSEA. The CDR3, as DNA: TGCAGCGTTGAACACCCCCTGGGGACAGTCGTTGACTATGGCTACACCTTC. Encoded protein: CSVEHPLGTVVDYGYTF.

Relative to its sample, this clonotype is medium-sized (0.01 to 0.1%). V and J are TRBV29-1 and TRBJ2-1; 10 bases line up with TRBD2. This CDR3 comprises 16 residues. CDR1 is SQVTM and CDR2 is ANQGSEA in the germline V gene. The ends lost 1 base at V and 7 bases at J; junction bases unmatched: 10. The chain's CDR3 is CSVEGWASGGYNEQFF. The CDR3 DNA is TGCAGCGTTGAAGGGTGGGCTAGCGGGGGTTATAATGAGCAGTTCTTC.

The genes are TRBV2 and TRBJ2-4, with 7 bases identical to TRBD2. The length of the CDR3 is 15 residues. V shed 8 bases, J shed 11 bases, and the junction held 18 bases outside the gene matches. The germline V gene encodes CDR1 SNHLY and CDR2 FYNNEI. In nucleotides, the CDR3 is TGTGCCAGCGGGGAGGAGAGCGGGGCCGTCTCGGTTCAGTACTTC. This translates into CASGEESGAVSVQYF.

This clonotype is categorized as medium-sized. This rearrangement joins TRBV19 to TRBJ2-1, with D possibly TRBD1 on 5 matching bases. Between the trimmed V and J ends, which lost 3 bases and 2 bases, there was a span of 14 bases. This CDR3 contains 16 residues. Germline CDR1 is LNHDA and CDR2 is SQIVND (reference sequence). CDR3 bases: TGTGCCAGTAGTATTCCAGGGCAGATGACCTACAATGAGCAGTTCTTC. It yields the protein CASSIPGQMTYNEQFF.

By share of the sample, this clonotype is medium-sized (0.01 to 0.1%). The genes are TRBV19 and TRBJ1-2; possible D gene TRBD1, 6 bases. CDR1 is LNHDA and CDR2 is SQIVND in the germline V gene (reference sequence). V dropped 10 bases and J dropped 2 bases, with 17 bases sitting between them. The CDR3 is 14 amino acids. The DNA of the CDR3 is TGTGCCACTAGCCGGATCGGACAGAACTATGGCTACACCTTC. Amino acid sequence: CATSRIGQNYGYTF. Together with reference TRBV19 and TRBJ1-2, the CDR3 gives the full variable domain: DGGITQSPKYLFRKEGQNVTLSCEQNLNHDAMYWYRQDPGQGLRLIYYSQIVNDFQKGDIAEGYSVSREKKESFPLTVTSAQKNPTAFYLCATSRIGQNYGYTFGSGTRLTVV.

CDR3 sequence (DNA): TGTGCCAGCAGTGTAGATGGGGGCGTCGCCTACGAGCAGTACTTC. Translation: CASSVDGGVAYEQYF. The chain links TRBV2 to TRBJ2-7; D might be TRBD1 (6 bases). The CDR3 is 15 amino acids. The V end lost 4 bases, the J end lost 2 bases, and 15 bases lay between the germline ends. In germline, CDR1 is SNHLY, CDR2 FYNNEI.

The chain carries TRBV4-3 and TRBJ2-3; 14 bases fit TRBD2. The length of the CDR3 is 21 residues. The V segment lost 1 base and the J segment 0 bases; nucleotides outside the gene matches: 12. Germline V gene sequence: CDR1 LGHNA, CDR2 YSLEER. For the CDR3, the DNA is TGCGCCAGCAGCCAAGGCACCCGACTAGCGGGGGGGACTGGGAGCACAGATACGCAGTATTTT. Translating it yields CASSQGTRLAGGTGSTDTQYF.

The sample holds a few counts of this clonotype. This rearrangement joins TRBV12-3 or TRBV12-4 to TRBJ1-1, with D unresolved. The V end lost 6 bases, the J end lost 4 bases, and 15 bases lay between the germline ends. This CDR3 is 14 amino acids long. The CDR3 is CASSRTRMGTEAFF. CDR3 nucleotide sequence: TGTGCCAGCAGCCGGACTAGGATGGGCACTGAAGCTTTCTTT.

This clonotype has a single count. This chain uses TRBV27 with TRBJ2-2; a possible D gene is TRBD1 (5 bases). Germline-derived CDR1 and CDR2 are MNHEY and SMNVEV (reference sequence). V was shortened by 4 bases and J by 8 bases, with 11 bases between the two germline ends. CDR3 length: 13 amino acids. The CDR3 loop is CASSWYQGGELFF. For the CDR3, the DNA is TGTGCCAGCAGTTGGTATCAGGGTGGGGAGCTGTTTTTT.

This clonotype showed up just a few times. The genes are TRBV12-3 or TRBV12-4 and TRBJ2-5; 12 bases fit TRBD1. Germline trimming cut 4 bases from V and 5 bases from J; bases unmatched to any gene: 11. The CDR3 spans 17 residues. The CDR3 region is CASSSLGQGALWETQYF. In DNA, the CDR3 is TGTGCCAGCAGTTCACTGGGACAGGGGGCTTTGTGGGAGACCCAGTACTTC.

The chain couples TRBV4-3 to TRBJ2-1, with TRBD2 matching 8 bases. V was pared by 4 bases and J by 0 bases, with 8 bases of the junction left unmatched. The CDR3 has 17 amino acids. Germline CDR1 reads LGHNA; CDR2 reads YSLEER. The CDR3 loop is CASSRDTSGLSYNEQFF. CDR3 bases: TGCGCCAGCAGCCGCGACACTAGCGGACTCTCCTACAATGAGCAGTTCTTC.

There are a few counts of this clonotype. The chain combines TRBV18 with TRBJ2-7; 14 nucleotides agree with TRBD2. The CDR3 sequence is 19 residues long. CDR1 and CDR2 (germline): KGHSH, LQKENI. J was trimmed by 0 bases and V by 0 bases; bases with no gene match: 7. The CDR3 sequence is CASSPPLRLAGGSSYEQYF. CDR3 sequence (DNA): TGTGCCAGCTCACCACCGCTCAGACTAGCGGGGGGGAGCTCCTACGAGCAGTACTTC.

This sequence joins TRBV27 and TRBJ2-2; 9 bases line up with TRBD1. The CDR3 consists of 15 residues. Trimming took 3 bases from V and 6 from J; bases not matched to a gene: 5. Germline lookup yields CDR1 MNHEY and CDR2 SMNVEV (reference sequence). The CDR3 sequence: CASSFLGQGPGELFF. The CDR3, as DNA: TGTGCCAGCAGTTTCCTTGGACAGGGGCCCGGGGAGCTGTTTTTT.

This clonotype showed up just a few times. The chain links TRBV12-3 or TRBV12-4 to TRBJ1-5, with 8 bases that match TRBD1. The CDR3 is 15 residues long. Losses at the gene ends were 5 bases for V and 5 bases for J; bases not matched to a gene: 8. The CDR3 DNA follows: TGTGCCAGCAGTCCTCAGGGGGCGAGCGATCAGCCCCAGCATTTT. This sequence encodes CASSPQGASDQPQHF.

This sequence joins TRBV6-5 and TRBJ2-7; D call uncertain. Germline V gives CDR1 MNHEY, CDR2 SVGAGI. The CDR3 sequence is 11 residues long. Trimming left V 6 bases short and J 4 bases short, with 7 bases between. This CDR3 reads CASRSSYEQYF. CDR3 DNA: TGTGCCAGCAGAAGTTCGTACGAGCAGTACTTC.

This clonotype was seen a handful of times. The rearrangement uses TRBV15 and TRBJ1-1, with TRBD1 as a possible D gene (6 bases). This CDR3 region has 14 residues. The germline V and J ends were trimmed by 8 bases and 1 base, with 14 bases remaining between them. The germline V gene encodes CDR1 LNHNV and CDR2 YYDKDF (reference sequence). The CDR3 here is CATSNGQKNTEAFF. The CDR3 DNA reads TGTGCCACCTCAAACGGACAGAAGAACACTGAAGCTTTCTTT.

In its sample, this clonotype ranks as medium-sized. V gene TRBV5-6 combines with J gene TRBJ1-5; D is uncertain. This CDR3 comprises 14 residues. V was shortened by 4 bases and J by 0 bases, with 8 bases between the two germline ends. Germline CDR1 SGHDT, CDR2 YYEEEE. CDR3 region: CASSPGGSNQPQHF. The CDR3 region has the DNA TGTGCCAGCAGCCCTGGTGGTAGCAATCAGCCCCAGCATTTT.

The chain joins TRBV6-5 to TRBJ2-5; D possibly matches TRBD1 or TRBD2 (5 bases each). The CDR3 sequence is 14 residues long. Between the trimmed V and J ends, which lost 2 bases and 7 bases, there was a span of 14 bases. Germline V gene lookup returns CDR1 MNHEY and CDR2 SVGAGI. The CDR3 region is CASSYMRGDGTQYF. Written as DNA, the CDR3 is TGTGCCAGCAGTTACATGAGAGGGGACGGGACCCAGTACTTC.

For the CDR3, the DNA is TGTGCCAGCAGGGGTAGGGAACCCAGCTCTGGGGCCAACGTCCTGACTTTC. Translated, it gives CASRGREPSSGANVLTF. V gene TRBV27 combines with J gene TRBJ2-6; no clear D. This CDR3 region has 17 residues. The germline V gene has CDR1 MNHEY and CDR2 SMNVEV (reference sequence). The V and J ends lost 6 bases and 0 bases respectively, with 15 bases between them. Together with reference TRBV27 and TRBJ2-6, the CDR3 gives the full variable domain: EAQVTQNPRYLITVTGKKLTVTCSQNMNHEYMSWYRQDPGLGLRQIYYSMNVEVTDKGDVPEGYKVSRKEKRNFPLILESPSPNQTSLYFCASRGREPSSGANVLTFGAGSRLTVL.